The present T cell receptor (beta chain) was sequenced within a study of T cell responses to AZD1222 COVID-19 vaccine. Only a few counts were recorded for this clone. Its antigen is not identified. Repertoires were generated with immunoSEQ multiplex PCR, while TCRdb's copy carries only in-frame clones and drops some. This table holds some 82,000 clones, 75% to 90% found once. The V gene's germline CDR1 is SGHTA and CDR2 FQGNSA. Deletions cut 4 bases from V and 5 bases from J, with 11 bases between. The CDR3 is 13 amino acids. Study-level points and caveats: Only a handful of AZD1222 recipients were seropositive at baseline. Repertoires were collected only later (after the peak T cell response had occurred).

The chain recombines TRBV7-2 with TRBJ2-5, with a possible D match to TRBD1 (6 bases). The material was peripheral blood, obtained on day 0 of AZD1222 vaccination. This TCR was recovered from an adult in good health. Here the CDR3 DNA reads TGTGCCAGCAGCTATACAGGGATGGAGACCCAGTACTTC. Its translation is CASSYTGMETQYF.